These T cell receptor beta chains were read from a single sample in a study of T-cell reconstitution after alpha-beta-depleted transplantation in children. TCRdb re-called the PCR reads through MiXCR, storing one row per CDR3 protein. The repertoire includes fewer than 250,000 distinct CDR3 sequences, less than 9% of them detected once, and roughly 5.8% sits in the top ten. The source material was PBMCs, mostly from graft donor cells, sampled 180 days after TCRalphabeta/CD19-depleted stem cell transplant. These TCRs come from a male patient between 5 and 17 years old who had a stem cell transplant for acute lymphoblastic leukemia, so the T cells may come from the graft donor. The CDR3 runs from the conserved cysteine through the conserved F or W. A D gene is named only where the DNA matches it firmly. Size values are once, few and many counts, or a class for expanded clones, and some rows have none.

D gene: NA
V gene: TRBV11-2
CDR3 length: 14
clone size: many
J gene: TRBJ1-1
CDR3 DNA: TGTGCCAGCAGCTGGGGGGGGCGGGGAACTGAAGCTTTCTTT
CDR3 protein: CASSWGGRGTEAFF

D gene: NA
V gene: TRBV18
CDR3 length: 13
clone size: many
J gene: TRBJ2-5
CDR3 DNA: TGTGCCAGCTCCCCGGACCTCTCGGAGACCCAGTACTTC
CDR3 protein: CASSPDLSETQYF

D gene: NA
V gene: TRBV5-1
CDR3 length: 14
clone size: many
J gene: TRBJ1-4
CDR3 DNA: TGCGCCAGCAGCATACAGGGCGCTAATGAAAAACTGTTTTTT
CDR3 protein: CASSIQGANEKLFF

D gene: NA
V gene: TRBV7-9
CDR3 length: 16
clone size: many
J gene: TRBJ2-4
CDR3 DNA: TGTGCCAGCACCCCGAGCACAGTACTAGCCAAAAACATTCAGTACTTC
CDR3 protein: CASTPSTVLAKNIQYF

D gene: NA
V gene: TRBV7-9
CDR3 length: 15
clone size: many
J gene: TRBJ2-3
CDR3 DNA: TGTGCCAGCAGCTTGGTAACCGGGGCCCTGGATACGCAGTATTTT
CDR3 protein: CASSLVTGALDTQYF

D gene: TRBD1
V gene: TRBV19
CDR3 length: 15
clone size: NA
J gene: TRBJ2-1
CDR3 DNA: TGTGCCAGTAGTATAAGGGACAGGAATTCGGATGAGCAGTTCTTC
CDR3 protein: CASSIRDRNSDEQFF

D gene: TRBD1
V gene: TRBV2
CDR3 length: 12
clone size: many
J gene: TRBJ1-1
CDR3 DNA: TGTGCCAGCCAACTGACGACAGGGCAGGCTTTCTTT
CDR3 protein: CASQLTTGQAFF

D gene: NA
V gene: TRBV27
CDR3 length: 15
clone size: many
J gene: TRBJ1-6
CDR3 DNA: TGTGCCAGCAGTCTCCCCAGATGGGCCCAATCACCCCTCCACTTT
CDR3 protein: CASSLPRWAQSPLHF

D gene: TRBD2
V gene: TRBV7-7
CDR3 length: 14
clone size: NA
J gene: TRBJ2-5
CDR3 DNA: TGTGCCAGCAGCGCGGGACTACCGCAAGAGACCCAGTACTTC
CDR3 protein: CASSAGLPQETQYF

D gene: NA
V gene: TRBV7-8
CDR3 length: 10
clone size: many
J gene: TRBJ1-2
CDR3 DNA: TGTGCCAGCAGCTTAAGGGGCTACACCTTC
CDR3 protein: CASSLRGYTF

D gene: NA
V gene: TRBV9
CDR3 length: 11
clone size: many
J gene: TRBJ2-1
CDR3 DNA: TGTGCCAGCAGCGCCTTATATGAGCAGTTCTTC
CDR3 protein: CASSALYEQFF

D gene: NA
V gene: TRBV20-1
CDR3 length: 14
clone size: many
J gene: TRBJ2-7
CDR3 DNA: TGCAGTGCTAGAAGCCCAAGCGGATCCTACGAGCAGTACTTC
CDR3 protein: CSARSPSGSYEQYF

D gene: TRBD2
V gene: TRBV4-2
CDR3 length: 22
clone size: many
J gene: TRBJ2-2
CDR3 DNA: TGTGCCAGCAGCCGCCGCCACCACGGGATAGCGGGGGAAAGTGCGAACACCGGGGAGCTGTTTTTT
CDR3 protein: CASSRRHHGIAGESANTGELFF

D gene: NA
V gene: TRBV7-2
CDR3 length: 14
clone size: many
J gene: TRBJ1-2
CDR3 DNA: TGTGCCAGCAGCCTACTGACGAGGGTATCCGGCTACACCTTC
CDR3 protein: CASSLLTRVSGYTF

D gene: NA
V gene: TRBV10-3
CDR3 length: 14
clone size: many
J gene: TRBJ2-5
CDR3 DNA: TGTGCCATCAGTGAGTCAGCGGCGGCTGGGGCCCAGTACTTC
CDR3 protein: CAISESAAAGAQYF

D gene: NA
V gene: TRBV3-1
CDR3 length: 16
clone size: many
J gene: TRBJ2-1
CDR3 DNA: TGTGCCAGCAGCCTTAGACTAGGCGGCGGCAACAATGAGCAGTTCTTC
CDR3 protein: CASSLRLGGGNNEQFF

D gene: NA
V gene: TRBV7-2
CDR3 length: 15
clone size: NA
J gene: TRBJ1-3
CDR3 DNA: TGTGCCAGCAGCTCGTCCTGGGGTTCTGGAAACACCATATATTTT
CDR3 protein: CASSSSWGSGNTIYF

D gene: TRBD2
V gene: TRBV5-5
CDR3 length: 15
clone size: many
J gene: TRBJ2-7
CDR3 DNA: TGTGCCAGCAGCGGGGGACTAGCGGCAAACTACGAGCAGTACTTC
CDR3 protein: CASSGGLAANYEQYF

D gene: NA
V gene: TRBV5-1
CDR3 length: 11
clone size: few
J gene: TRBJ2-4
CDR3 DNA: TGCGCCAGCAGGGGGGCGGACATTCAGTACTTC
CDR3 protein: CASRGADIQYF

D gene: TRBD1
V gene: TRBV9
CDR3 length: 15
clone size: many
J gene: TRBJ2-1
CDR3 DNA: TGTGCCAGCAGCGTAGACGGGACAGTTTACAATGAGCAGTTCTTC
CDR3 protein: CASSVDGTVYNEQFF

D gene: NA
V gene: TRBV7-2
CDR3 length: 14
clone size: many
J gene: TRBJ2-2
CDR3 DNA: TGTGCCAGCAGCTTATACCGTAACACCGGGGAGCTGTTTTTT
CDR3 protein: CASSLYRNTGELFF

D gene: NA
V gene: TRBV6-1
CDR3 length: 14
clone size: many
J gene: TRBJ1-1
CDR3 DNA: TGTGCCAGCAGTGTCCGACAGGTTAACACTGAAGCTTTCTTT
CDR3 protein: CASSVRQVNTEAFF

D gene: TRBD1
V gene: TRBV5-1
CDR3 length: 14
clone size: many
J gene: TRBJ2-7
CDR3 DNA: TGCGCCAGCAGCAAGACAGGACAGGGGAACGAGCAGTACTTC
CDR3 protein: CASSKTGQGNEQYF

D gene: TRBD1
V gene: TRBV7-9
CDR3 length: 17
clone size: many
J gene: TRBJ2-3
CDR3 DNA: TGTGCCAGCAGCTTCCTTGGGGACAGGGGGCTGGGAGATACGCAGTATTTT
CDR3 protein: CASSFLGDRGLGDTQYF

D gene: NA
V gene: TRBV7-3
CDR3 length: 13
clone size: many
J gene: TRBJ1-6
CDR3 DNA: TGTGCCAGCAGCTTAAACGATAATTCACCCCTCCACTTT
CDR3 protein: CASSLNDNSPLHF

D gene: TRBD2
V gene: TRBV24-1
CDR3 length: 11
clone size: many
J gene: TRBJ2-1
CDR3 DNA: TGTGCCACTGGAGCGGGGGGTGAGCAGTTCTTC
CDR3 protein: CATGAGGEQFF

D gene: NA
V gene: TRBV20-1
CDR3 length: 14
clone size: NA
J gene: TRBJ2-7
CDR3 DNA: TGCAGTGCGCGACAGCGATACCACTCCTACGAGCAGTACTTC
CDR3 protein: CSARQRYHSYEQYF

D gene: TRBD1
V gene: TRBV4-1
CDR3 length: 15
clone size: many
J gene: TRBJ2-3
CDR3 DNA: TGCGCCAGCAGCCACCCGGGACAGTCGTTAGATACGCAGTATTTT
CDR3 protein: CASSHPGQSLDTQYF

D gene: NA
V gene: TRBV5-1
CDR3 length: 14
clone size: many
J gene: TRBJ2-5
CDR3 DNA: TGCGCCAGCAGCCGGACTGTTTTGCAAGAGACCCAGTACTTC
CDR3 protein: CASSRTVLQETQYF

D gene: NA
V gene: TRBV29-1
CDR3 length: 13
clone size: many
J gene: TRBJ1-1
CDR3 DNA: TGCAGCGTCGACAACGGATTGAACACTGAAGCTTTCTTT
CDR3 protein: CSVDNGLNTEAFF

D gene: TRBD1
V gene: TRBV25-1
CDR3 length: 16
clone size: many
J gene: TRBJ1-1
CDR3 DNA: TGTGCCAGCAGCCGGGACAGGCTTTCAATGAACACTGAAGCTTTCTTT
CDR3 protein: CASSRDRLSMNTEAFF

D gene: NA
V gene: TRBV12-3/TRBV12-4
CDR3 length: 15
clone size: many
J gene: TRBJ1-6
CDR3 DNA: TGTGCCAGCAGTTTAGCCCCACGGAATAATTCACCCCTCCACTTT
CDR3 protein: CASSLAPRNNSPLHF

D gene: TRBD1
V gene: TRBV6-5
CDR3 length: 16
clone size: many
J gene: TRBJ2-2
CDR3 DNA: TGTGCCAGCAGAACCGACAGGGGCTCGAACACCGGGGAGCTGTTTTTT
CDR3 protein: CASRTDRGSNTGELFF

D gene: TRBD1
V gene: TRBV19
CDR3 length: 13
clone size: few
J gene: TRBJ2-1
CDR3 DNA: TGTGCCAGTAGTACCGACAGGGGAGGTGAGCAGTTCTTC
CDR3 protein: CASSTDRGGEQFF

D gene: TRBD1
V gene: TRBV28
CDR3 length: 14
clone size: many
J gene: TRBJ2-2
CDR3 DNA: TGTGCCAGCAGTACCGGACAGGATGCCGGGGAGCTGTTTTTT
CDR3 protein: CASSTGQDAGELFF

D gene: NA
V gene: TRBV15
CDR3 length: 16
clone size: many
J gene: TRBJ2-2
CDR3 DNA: TGTGCCACCAGCAGAGACCGGGGAGTGAACACCGGGGAGCTGTTTTTT
CDR3 protein: CATSRDRGVNTGELFF

D gene: NA
V gene: TRBV5-5
CDR3 length: 13
clone size: many
J gene: TRBJ1-5
CDR3 DNA: TGTGCCAGCAGCTTGTGGGGGAATCAGCCCCAGCATTTT
CDR3 protein: CASSLWGNQPQHF

D gene: NA
V gene: TRBV5-3
CDR3 length: 13
clone size: few
J gene: TRBJ2-5
CDR3 DNA: TGTGCCAGGAGCTTTGAGGTCCTGGGGACCCAGTACTTC
CDR3 protein: CARSFEVLGTQYF

D gene: TRBD2
V gene: TRBV20-1
CDR3 length: 14
clone size: many
J gene: TRBJ2-7
CDR3 DNA: TGCAGTGCTAGACGGCGGGAGGGCCTATACGAGCAGTACTTC
CDR3 protein: CSARRREGLYEQYF

D gene: NA
V gene: TRBV10-3
CDR3 length: 13
clone size: many
J gene: TRBJ2-7
CDR3 DNA: TGTGCCATCAGTGGGGGGACCTCCTACGAGCAGTACTTC
CDR3 protein: CAISGGTSYEQYF

D gene: NA
V gene: TRBV12-3/TRBV12-4
CDR3 length: 16
clone size: many
J gene: TRBJ2-5
CDR3 DNA: TGTGCCAGCAGTTCCTTAAGGGGGAGGGGGAGAGAGACCCAGTACTTC
CDR3 protein: CASSSLRGRGRETQYF

D gene: TRBD1
V gene: TRBV7-9
CDR3 length: 12
clone size: many
J gene: TRBJ1-2
CDR3 DNA: TGTGCCAGCAGCTCCGGACAGGAGGGCTACACCTTC
CDR3 protein: CASSSGQEGYTF

D gene: NA
V gene: TRBV12-3/TRBV12-4
CDR3 length: 15
clone size: many
J gene: TRBJ2-5
CDR3 DNA: TGTGCCAGCAGTTTATCGGCAGGATCAAGAGAGACCCAGTACTTC
CDR3 protein: CASSLSAGSRETQYF

D gene: TRBD1
V gene: TRBV5-1
CDR3 length: 14
clone size: many
J gene: TRBJ2-3
CDR3 DNA: TGCGCCAGCAGGACAGGGGGCACGAAAGATACGCAGTATTTT
CDR3 protein: CASRTGGTKDTQYF

D gene: TRBD1
V gene: TRBV10-3
CDR3 length: 14
clone size: many
J gene: TRBJ2-7
CDR3 DNA: TGTGCCATCAAGGGCCGGGACAGCTCCTACGAGCAGTACTTC
CDR3 protein: CAIKGRDSSYEQYF

D gene: TRBD1
V gene: TRBV4-3
CDR3 length: 15
clone size: many
J gene: TRBJ2-5
CDR3 DNA: TGCGCCAGCAGCCAAGACAGGGGGCCGGGGGAGACCCAGTACTTC
CDR3 protein: CASSQDRGPGETQYF

D gene: NA
V gene: TRBV12-3/TRBV12-4
CDR3 length: 14
clone size: many
J gene: TRBJ1-5
CDR3 DNA: TGTGCCAGCAGTTTTTGGGACAGCAATCAGCCCCAGCATTTT
CDR3 protein: CASSFWDSNQPQHF

D gene: TRBD1
V gene: TRBV5-6
CDR3 length: 16
clone size: NA
J gene: TRBJ2-1
CDR3 DNA: TGTGCCAGCAGCTTTCTGGACAGGGCAAGGGGGGATGAGCAGTTCTTC
CDR3 protein: CASSFLDRARGDEQFF

D gene: NA
V gene: TRBV3-1
CDR3 length: 14
clone size: many
J gene: TRBJ1-3
CDR3 DNA: TGTGCCAGCAGCCAAGACGGGCCGGGAAACACCATATATTTT
CDR3 protein: CASSQDGPGNTIYF

D gene: NA
V gene: TRBV5-5
CDR3 length: 14
clone size: few
J gene: TRBJ2-7
CDR3 DNA: TGTGCCAGCAGCTTGAAGGGGAAGGGCAACGAGCAGTACTTC
CDR3 protein: CASSLKGKGNEQYF